A single sample gave rise to the 25 T cell receptor beta chains below, sequenced in a study of shared clonotypes between healthy human individuals. Repertoires were generated with immunoSEQ multiplex PCR, while TCRdb's copy carries only in-frame clones and drops some. This table holds over a million clones, approximately 80% found once. Source material: memory CD4+ T cells from PBMCs. The subset: CD45RA-negative fraction. These receptors were collected from a man aged 18 to 30 in good health. Some clones in this sample may be carry-over from other donors' samples.

This clone came up many times. The chain links TRBV19 to TRBJ1-3; no clear D gene. This CDR3 is 16 amino acids long. Per germline, CDR1 LNHDA and CDR2 SQIVND (reference sequence). V was pared by 5 bases and J by 1 base, with 15 bases between. CDR3 residues: CASSVRGSASGNTIYF. In nucleotides, the CDR3 is TGTGCCAGTAGTGTACGAGGGTCGGCTTCTGGAAACACCATATATTTT.

The chain employs TRBV18 and TRBJ1-1, with D possibly TRBD1 on 5 matching bases. CDR3 length equals 14 residues. Germline V gene sequence: CDR1 KGHSH, CDR2 LQKENI. V lost 5 bases to trimming and J lost 5 bases, with 15 bases between them. CDR3 region: CASSKGYSGTEAFF. CDR3 nucleotides: TGTGCCAGCTCAAAGGGGTACTCGGGTACTGAAGCTTTCTTT.

The J gene is TRBJ1-2, the V gene TRBV2; tentative D call: TRBD1 (6 bases). This CDR3 contains 17 residues. CDR1 is SNHLY, CDR2 FYNNEI, per germline. V lost 10 bases and J 4 bases, leaving 28 bases between the germline ends. In DNA form, the CDR3 reads TGTGCCATGCTCGGGGGATTTTCCGGACAGAGCCTCTATGGCTACACCTTC. It encodes CAMLGGFSGQSLYGYTF.

The rearrangement links TRBV9 to TRBJ2-3; D might be TRBD1 (5 bases). The CDR3 runs to 11 residues. Trimming cost V 7 bases and J 5 bases, with 8 bases left between them. The germline V gene encodes CDR1 SGDLS and CDR2 YYNGEE. The CDR3 bases are TGTGCCAGCGCCAGGGAAGATACGCAGTATTTT. Protein sequence: CASAREDTQYF. The full variable domain, in which reference TRBV9 and TRBJ2-3 provide the parts outside the CDR3, is DSGVTQTPKHLITATGQRVTLRCSPRSGDLSVYWYQQSLDQGLQFLIQYYNGEERAKGNILERFSAQQFPDLHSELNLSSLELGDSALYFCASAREDTQYFGPGTRLTVL.

The chain uses TRBV28 and TRBJ1-1; D remains ambiguous. V lost 4 bases and J 4 bases, leaving 13 bases between the germline ends. The CDR3 has 14 residues. Germline assignment: CDR1 MDHEN and CDR2 SYDVKM. As DNA, the CDR3 is TGTGCCAGCAGTTCCGCAGGAGGGCTCACTGAAGCTTTCTTT. Translating gives CASSSAGGLTEAFF.

This clone appeared once. The gene calls are TRBV7-9 and TRBJ1-1; tentatively, D is TRBD1 (6 bases). Trimming left V 1 base short and J 6 bases short, with 9 bases between. CDR1 and CDR2 from the germline V gene are SEHNR and FQNEAQ (reference sequence). This CDR3 contains 13 residues. The CDR3 region has the DNA TGTGCCAGCAGCTTAGGACAGGAGTCTGAAGCTTTCTTT. Translated, it gives CASSLGQESEAFF.

This clone has just one count. V usage is TRBV7-2 and J usage is TRBJ2-5; possibly TRBD1 for D (6 bases). This CDR3 spans 14 amino acids. Germline-derived CDR1 and CDR2 are SGHTA and FQGNSA. Trimming cost V 1 base and J 9 bases, with 15 bases left between them. The CDR3 protein is CASSLESGQKAQYF. CDR3 nucleotide sequence: TGTGCCAGCAGCTTAGAGTCCGGACAGAAAGCCCAGTACTTC. Together with reference TRBV7-2 and TRBJ2-5, the CDR3 gives the full variable domain: GAGVSQSPSNKVTEKGKDVELRCDPISGHTALYWYRQSLGQGLEFLIYFQGNSAPDKSGLPSDRFSAERTGGSVSTLTIQRTQQEDSAVYLCASSLESGQKAQYFGPGTRLLVL.

The gene calls are TRBV5-1 and TRBJ2-5, with 15 bases fitting TRBD2. V lost 4 bases, J lost 2 bases, and 27 bases stayed unmatched. The CDR3 length is 24 residues. In germline, CDR1 is SGHRS, CDR2 YFSETQ. CDR3 DNA: TGCGCCAGCAGCCGAAACCCACCTTCTGGACTAGCGGGAGGGCGGGGTTTGGGTCAAGAGACCCAGTACTTC. Amino acids: CASSRNPPSGLAGGRGLGQETQYF.

A word on this clone: This may be a read error, as it is one base from a much larger clone. The chain's CDR3 is CASSQDGKGNSPLHF. CDR3 DNA sequence: TGTGCCAGCAGCCAAGATGGCAAGGGGAACTCACCCCTCCACTTT. The V gene is TRBV4-2, the J gene TRBJ1-6, with TRBD1 as a possible D gene (5 bases). V lost 0 bases and J lost 10, with 13 bases in between. There are 15 residues in the CDR3. Germline lookup yields CDR1 LGHNA and CDR2 YNFKEQ.

V is TRBV2 and J is TRBJ2-5; D not certain. Between the trimmed V and J ends, which lost 5 bases and 2 bases, there was a span of 12 bases. This CDR3 has 14 residues. Germline V gives CDR1 SNHLY, CDR2 FYNNEI. The CDR3: CASSLARSQETQYF. In DNA, the CDR3 is TGTGCCAGCAGTCTGGCCCGCTCACAAGAGACCCAGTACTTC.

The chain employs TRBV7-9 and TRBJ2-2, with no clear D. The CDR3 is made up of 15 amino acids. Germline CDR1 is SEHNR and CDR2 is FQNEAQ (reference sequence). The V and J ends lost 5 bases and 1 base respectively, with 11 bases between them. CDR3: CASSPFLGNTGELFF. The CDR3 DNA sequence: TGTGCCAGCAGCCCCTTTTTAGGGAACACCGGGGAGCTGTTTTTT.

V gene TRBV10-2 combines with J gene TRBJ1-2; D not resolved. In germline, CDR1 is WSHSY, CDR2 SAAADI. The CDR3 is made up of 13 amino acids. Between the trimmed V and J ends, which lost 9 bases and 2 bases, there was a span of 13 bases. The CDR3 DNA reads as TGCGCCAGTCTTCAGGCAGTCAACTATGGCTACACCTTC. This gives the protein CASLQAVNYGYTF.

The rearrangement links TRBV19 to TRBJ1-5; D may be TRBD1 (5 bases). Trimming cost V 10 bases and J 2 bases, with 18 bases left between them. Germline V gives CDR1 LNHDA, CDR2 SQIVND (reference sequence). The CDR3 is made up of 15 amino acids. Here the CDR3 DNA reads TGTGCCACTAAAGCCGACAGCGGGGGCAATCAGCCCCAGCATTTT. This sequence encodes CATKADSGGNQPQHF.

The chain uses TRBV10-1 and TRBJ2-7; maybe TRBD1 (6 bases). The CDR3 covers 13 residues. Germline V gene data show CDR1 as WNHNN and CDR2 as SYGVQD (reference sequence). V was cut by 2 bases and J by 10 bases, with 15 bases left in between. The CDR3 reads CASSEGRDTLQYF. The DNA for the CDR3 is TGCGCCAGCAGTGAGGGCCGGGACACCCTACAGTACTTC.

The table lists this clone with many counts. V and J are TRBV6-5 and TRBJ2-1; 8 bases match TRBD2. Germline V gene sequence: CDR1 MNHEY, CDR2 SVGAGI. CDR3 length: 15 residues. V trimming: 2 bases; J trimming: 6 bases; junction bases outside the gene matches: 6. The CDR3 DNA follows: TGTGCCAGCAGTTACGAGGGACTAGACACCAATGAGCAGTTCTTC. Translated: CASSYEGLDTNEQFF.

The V gene is TRBV20-1, the J gene TRBJ2-1; tentatively, D is TRBD2 (5 bases). CDR3 length: 11 residues. CDR1 DFQATT and CDR2 SNEGSKA come from the germline V gene (reference sequence). Trimming took off 3 bases at V and 12 bases at J, with 12 bases between the two ends. The chain's CDR3 is CSASSRGMQFF. CDR3 coding DNA: TGCAGTGCTAGTTCGAGAGGGATGCAGTTCTTC.

This chain joins TRBV7-9 and TRBJ1-1; TRBD1 matches 8 bases. Germline V CDR1 and CDR2: SEHNR, FQNEAQ (reference sequence). CDR3 length equals 14 residues. J gave up 6 bases and V 3 bases, and 6 bases lay outside the gene matches. The CDR3 region has the DNA TGTGCCAGCAGCTTCCAGGGGGCTCACGCTGAAGCTTTCTTT. This codes for CASSFQGAHAEAFF.

V and J are TRBV7-9 and TRBJ2-2, with unresolved D. The V and J ends lost 2 bases and 7 bases respectively, with 8 bases between them. The CDR3 is 13 amino acids. Germline V lookup: CDR1 SEHNR, CDR2 FQNEAQ (reference sequence). The CDR3 protein is CASSLSIGGELFF. DNA for the CDR3: TGTGCCAGCAGCTTAAGCATCGGCGGGGAGCTGTTTTTT.

The V and J genes are TRBV27 and TRBJ2-1; D ambiguous. The CDR3 has 12 amino acids. CDR1 and CDR2 (germline): MNHEY, SMNVEV (reference sequence). V was shortened by 6 bases and J by 9 bases, with 12 bases between the two germline ends. CDR3: CASSSMHGEQFF. The CDR3 nucleotides are TGTGCCAGCAGCTCCATGCACGGTGAGCAGTTCTTC.

The rearrangement uses TRBV14 and TRBJ1-1, with D hard to call. Trimming took off 0 bases at V and 8 bases at J, with 7 bases between the two ends. The CDR3 is made up of 12 amino acids. Per the germline V gene, CDR1 is SGHDN and CDR2 is FVKESK. CDR3 sequence reads: CASSQDSSEAFF. CDR3 sequence (DNA): TGTGCCAGCAGCCAAGATTCCTCCGAAGCTTTCTTT.

The V and J genes are TRBV5-5 and TRBJ1-5; 8 bases match TRBD1. Germline V CDR1 and CDR2: SGHKS, YYEKEE (reference sequence). The CDR3 totals 16 residues. V was clipped by 4 bases and J by 10 bases; unmatched bases: 16. The CDR3 sequence is CASSPRLDRGSEPQHF. The CDR3 nucleotides read TGTGCCAGCAGCCCAAGGCTCGACAGGGGATCGGAACCCCAGCATTTT. The whole variable domain, remainder taken from reference TRBV5-5 and TRBJ1-5, is DAGVTQSPTHLIKTRGQQVTLRCSPISGHKSVSWYQQVLGQGPQFIFQYYEKEERGRGNFPDRFSARQFPNYSSELNVNALLLGDSALYLCASSPRLDRGSEPQHFGDGTRLSIL.

V gene TRBV7-9 combines with J gene TRBJ2-7; D unclear. Germline V gene data show CDR1 as SEHNR and CDR2 as FQNEAQ (reference sequence). CDR3 length equals 15 residues. The germline V and J ends were trimmed by 5 bases and 2 bases, with 16 bases remaining between them. The CDR3, as DNA: TGTGCCAGCAGCCCCTTACGGGCCCTTACCTACGAGCAGTACTTC. This gives the protein CASSPLRALTYEQYF.

V and J are TRBV2 and TRBJ1-5; D is uncertain. CDR3 length equals 13 residues. CDR1 SNHLY and CDR2 FYNNEI come from the germline V gene. The V gene lost 10 bases and the J gene lost 4 bases, with 14 bases spanning the gap. The CDR3 spells CATKDERNQPQHF. The CDR3 DNA sequence: TGTGCCACAAAGGACGAGCGGAATCAGCCCCAGCATTTT. Full variable domain (rest looked up from reference TRBV2 and TRBJ1-5): EPEVTQTPSHQVTQMGQEVILRCVPISNHLYFYWYRQILGQKVEFLVSFYNNEISEKSEIFDDQFSVERPDGSNFTLKIRSTKLEDSAMYFCATKDERNQPQHFGDGTRLSIL.

V usage is TRBV9 and J usage is TRBJ2-1; TRBD2 agrees at 11 bases. V gave up 2 bases and J gave up 5 bases; unmatched junction bases: 3. There are 15 residues in the CDR3. The germline CDR1 and CDR2 sequences are SGDLS and YYNGEE. The CDR3 here is CASSVRLAGNNEQFF. The CDR3, as DNA: TGTGCCAGCAGCGTTAGACTAGCGGGAAACAATGAGCAGTTCTTC.

This clone has only a few counts. The genes are TRBV5-1 and TRBJ2-3, with D unclear. This CDR3 comprises 14 residues. The germline CDR1 and CDR2 sequences are SGHRS and YFSETQ. The V gene lost 3 bases and the J gene lost 2 bases, with 10 bases spanning the gap. DNA of the CDR3: TGCGCCAGCAGCTATGCGGCCATCACAGATACGCAGTATTTT. It yields the protein CASSYAAITDTQYF.